This T cell receptor (beta chain) derives from a study of blood T cell repertoires in COVID-19. Whole-study context: The United States, Italy and Spain were the sources of the acute and convalescent COVID-19 samples. Sample material is recorded as cDNA or gDNA derived from T cells, B-cell-depleted T cells, or PBMCs.

V dropped 5 bases and J dropped 1; count of bases not matched to a gene: 4. The germline gives CDR1 SGHNT, CDR2 YYREEE (reference sequence). The CDR3 runs 16 residues. In its sample, this clone was seen once. Seattle participants joined during active infection and were tracked over time. Original analysis: Quantification of nucleated cells was approximated via reference gene primer amplification. TCRdb keeps only in-frame clones here, not all; method: immunoSEQ multiplex PCR. D and trimming come from the DNA, and the V and J calls and clone size come from that table. This repertoire shows more than 200,000 clones, 82% found once; its top ten account for approximately 8%.

Sequenced material: peripheral blood. V and J are TRBV5-4 and TRBJ2-6, with TRBD1 matching over 9 bases. The origin of this receptor is a woman older than 75 with COVID-19, enrolled during active disease. Here the CDR3 reads CASSTGGWSGANVLTF. The DNA for the CDR3 is TGTGCCAGCAGTACAGGGGGCTGGTCTGGGGCCAACGTCCTGACTTTC.